This T cell receptor (beta chain) was observed in a study of vaccination effects on CD4 cells after COVID-19 (dated by TCRdb to 2021 to 2024). Context from the whole study: To identify antigen-specific CD4+ T cell clonotypes by their expansion, the ViraFEST assay first stimulated PBMC with viral peptide pools and then applied TCR sequencing. Post-vaccine samples across the study were collected a median of 72 days after the second dose, with a range of 14 to 241. Roughly 2.1 million PBMC per well were cultured in IMDM with around 5% human AB serum, 10 IU/ml IL-2 and gentamicin, plus 10 ug/ml peptides. SARS-CoV-2 spike-specific CD4+ TCR repertoires from before and after mRNA vaccination were compared in COVID-19 convalescent patients and in infection-naive vaccine recipients. A total of 10 COVID-19 convalescent patients and several SARS-CoV-2-naive healthy vaccine recipients were included in the full study. Cultures from other donors in the study were sequenced using the Oncomine TCR Beta short-read assay on an Illumina iSeq 100. Findings and caveats that apply to the study as a whole: Limitations of the study were the small number of convalescent patients and the absence of early post-infection timepoints. At late post-vaccination timepoints, both infection-induced and vaccine-induced clones showed marked clonal contraction, consistent with waning T cell responses. Among healthy vaccine recipients, nearly all vaccine-induced clones were SARS-CoV-2 mono-reactive, and only 1 of 255 was cross-reactive with common cold coronaviruses.

After around ten days of culture, CD4+ T cells were isolated with the EasySep CD4+ T cell isolation kit. Each participant received two doses of an mRNA SARS-CoV-2 vaccine, either BNT162b2 or mRNA-1273. Negative nucleocapsid antibody results before and after vaccination confirmed that the healthy vaccine recipients had no prior SARS-CoV-2 infection. Half of the culture medium was replaced with fresh IL-2-containing medium on days 3 and 7. Unless noted otherwise, every peptide stimulation condition was grown in triplicate wells. Using Ficoll-Paque Plus gradient centrifugation, PBMC were separated from whole blood and then either used fresh or cryopreserved at -140C. Genomic DNA was extracted from cultured CD4+ T cells with the QIAamp micro DNA kit. This clone occurred once. Its antigen is unknown. The input lacks base qualities; no much larger clone sits a single base away. Receptor amplification or capture employed the immunoSEQ multiplex PCR assay. DNA from the cultured, isolated CD4+ T cells was subjected to TCR beta CDR3 sequencing. Per the source publication's procedure: Non-productive TCR sequences were removed, reads were trimmed to the CDR3 region, and CDR3s of at least 7 amino acids were retained. The MANAFEST web app was used to pick out antigen-specific clonotypes by comparing their expansion in peptide wells with that in reference cultures. To count as positive, a clone had to show expansion at FDR<0.05 compared with the reference and with all other wells, an odds ratio above 5, and a frequency above 0.1% in two replicate wells. Clonotypes significantly expanded in SARS-CoV-2 spike wells and in at least one common cold coronavirus spike condition were defined as cross-reactive. Using the stringdist R package, CDR3 similarity was measured by Levenshtein distance, and unrooted trees were constructed with ape in R 3.6.1. Imported from immuneACCESS, the table was reduced by TCRdb to in-frame sequences with V and J called. These copies leave out some clones; in studies compared against another copy, an unresolved V gene accounts for under half, and the cause of the remainder is not known. The V and J calls and clone size were taken over from that table, and D and trimming were inferred from the DNA. This sample has about 57,000 clones in its table, and about 78% of those were observed once. Of the sample, about 4.4% falls within the top ten clones.

V has 4 bases trimmed and J has 2 bases trimmed; junction bases matching no gene number 9. The germline V gene encodes CDR1 SGDLS and CDR2 YYNGEE. The CDR3 covers 16 residues, taking in both the cysteine and the phenylalanine. Just the 48-base CDR3 DNA is kept, in frame starting at base 1. The specimen was CD4+ T cells from PBMCs cultured without peptide, collected after COVID-19 vaccination. The sequence came from a human donor who received a COVID-19 vaccine. The sequence links TRBV9 to TRBJ2-5, and 9 bases in between align with TRBD1. The DNA reads as follows: TGTGCCAGCAGCCCCCGACAGGGGGTACTACAAGAGACCCAGTACTTC. Its translation is CASSPRQGVLQETQYF.